This T cell receptor beta chain was captured by sequencing in a study of cytotoxic CD8 clonotypes in ibrutinib-treated CLL. Study-wide background: Partial responses totalled approximately 25 and complete responses 2; after median around six years, roughly 14 remained remitted and around twelve progressed. Whole-study findings and limits: Circulating CD8+ T-cell counts were tracked by baseline clonality, which exceeded that of age-matched healthy donors.

The assay was immunoSEQ multiplex PCR, and TCRdb's table has in-frame clones only and misses some. The sample includes 300,000 or so clones, 67% of them seen just once. The J segment lost 15 bases and the V segment lost 5 bases, leaving 6 bases of the junction unmatched. Germline V gene data show CDR1 as MDHEN and CDR2 as SYDVKM. CDR3 length: 12 residues. About this clone: Its specificity is unknown.

Material: PBMCs, obtained after 36 months of ibrutinib treatment. The TCR sequence derives from a human donor with chronic lymphocytic leukemia. The chain combines TRBV28 with TRBJ2-1, with TRBD1 identical over 11 bases. CDR3 loop: CASSPWDRGTFF. The CDR3 DNA reads as TGTGCCAGCAGTCCATGGGACAGGGGGACGTTCTTC.